This is a list of T cell receptor beta chains from one sample in a study of tumor-infiltrating lymphocytes in primary liver carcinoma. TCRdb called the multiplex PCR reads again in MiXCR, with one record for every CDR3 protein. The data show approximately 310,000 distinct CDR3 sequences, more than 55% seen once. Material: peripheral blood. These receptors were obtained from a man aged 40-49 years with primary liver carcinoma and hepatitis B virus infection. Both conserved end residues are part of each CDR3. A D gene is named only where the DNA matches it firmly. The size of a clone is reported for some rows only, either as once, few or many, or as a class for expanded clones.

J gene: TRBJ2-2; clone size: -; V gene: TRBV6-2/TRBV6-3; D gene: TRBD2; CDR3 length: 17; CDR3 protein: CTGSYLASGSKTGELFF; CDR3 DNA: TGTACCGGCAGTTACTTGGCTAGCGGGAGTAAAACCGGGGAGCTGTTTTTT
J gene: TRBJ1-1; clone size: -; V gene: TRBV30; D gene: -; CDR3 length: 12; CDR3 protein: CAWSTENTEAFF; CDR3 DNA: TGTGCCTGGAGTACAGAGAACACTGAAGCTTTCTTT
J gene: TRBJ1-5; clone size: -; V gene: TRBV6-1; D gene: -; CDR3 length: 12; CDR3 protein: CANSGETSPQHF; CDR3 DNA: TGTGCCAACAGTGGAGAGACAAGCCCCCAGCATTTT
J gene: TRBJ2-1; clone size: -; V gene: TRBV5-5; D gene: TRBD2; CDR3 length: 15; CDR3 protein: CASSITTSGINEQFF; CDR3 DNA: TGTGCCAGCAGCATCACGACTAGCGGGATTAATGAGCAGTTCTTC
J gene: TRBJ2-1; clone size: -; V gene: TRBV11-3; D gene: -; CDR3 length: 15; CDR3 protein: CANSLVSGEGNEQFF; CDR3 DNA: TGTGCCAACAGCTTAGTGTCGGGGGAAGGTAATGAGCAGTTCTTC
J gene: TRBJ1-1; clone size: -; V gene: TRBV29-1; D gene: -; CDR3 length: 14; CDR3 protein: CSVNIRTVNTEAFF; CDR3 DNA: TGCAGCGTTAACATAAGGACCGTGAACACTGAAGCTTTCTTT
J gene: TRBJ2-7; clone size: -; V gene: TRBV7-9; D gene: TRBD1; CDR3 length: 15; CDR3 protein: CAGSSPRDSYYEQYF; CDR3 DNA: TGTGCCGGCAGCTCCCCTCGGGACAGCTACTACGAGCAGTACTTC
J gene: TRBJ1-2; clone size: -; V gene: TRBV6-1; D gene: -; CDR3 length: 16; CDR3 protein: CASSASGRVTNYGYTF; CDR3 DNA: TGTGCCAGCAGTGCATCCGGCAGGGTAACTAACTATGGCTACACCTTC
J gene: TRBJ2-5; clone size: -; V gene: TRBV28; D gene: -; CDR3 length: 15; CDR3 protein: CASKTTGSRGETQYF; CDR3 DNA: TGTGCCAGCAAAACTACAGGGAGCCGGGGAGAGACCCAGTACTTC
J gene: TRBJ2-1; clone size: many; V gene: TRBV6-2/TRBV6-3; D gene: -; CDR3 length: 14; CDR3 protein: CASLSGVADNEQFF; CDR3 DNA: TGTGCCAGCCTCTCGGGAGTAGCGGACAATGAGCAGTTCTTC
J gene: TRBJ2-7; clone size: -; V gene: TRBV29-1; D gene: -; CDR3 length: 16; CDR3 protein: CSAIGSSGPVIGEQYF; CDR3 DNA: TGCAGCGCGATAGGTTCTTCGGGACCAGTGATCGGTGAGCAGTACTTC
J gene: TRBJ1-2; clone size: once; V gene: TRBV11-1; D gene: -; CDR3 length: 13; CDR3 protein: CVSAEDTYYGHTF; CDR3 DNA: TGTGTCAGCGCTGAGGACACTTACTATGGCCACACCTTC
J gene: TRBJ2-7; clone size: -; V gene: TRBV28; D gene: -; CDR3 length: 14; CDR3 protein: CASSGSGSIYGQYF; CDR3 DNA: TGTGCCAGCAGCGGATCGGGATCCATCTACGGGCAGTACTTC
J gene: TRBJ2-3; clone size: few; V gene: TRBV28; D gene: -; CDR3 length: 12; CDR3 protein: CASCTGTDTQYF; CDR3 DNA: TGTGCCAGCTGTACAGGGACAGATACGCAGTATTTT
J gene: TRBJ2-4; clone size: many; V gene: TRBV10-1; D gene: -; CDR3 length: 14; CDR3 protein: CASSESTRGNIQYF; CDR3 DNA: TGCGCCAGCAGTGAGTCAACCAGAGGGAACATTCAGTACTTC
J gene: TRBJ2-1; clone size: -; V gene: TRBV14; D gene: -; CDR3 length: 15; CDR3 protein: CTSSLRDPSLNEQSF; CDR3 DNA: TGTACCAGCAGCCTCCGGGACCCATCGCTCAATGAGCAGTCCTTC
J gene: TRBJ2-1; clone size: -; V gene: TRBV5-1; D gene: TRBD1; CDR3 length: 17; CDR3 protein: CASSISGTGSSYNEQFF; CDR3 DNA: TGCGCCAGCAGCATATCCGGGACAGGGAGTTCCTACAATGAGCAGTTCTTC
J gene: TRBJ2-7; clone size: few; V gene: TRBV7-9; D gene: -; CDR3 length: 15; CDR3 protein: CASSSTMDTNYEQYF; CDR3 DNA: TGTGCCAGCAGCTCAACCATGGACACCAACTACGAGCAGTACTTC
J gene: TRBJ2-7; clone size: -; V gene: TRBV29-1; D gene: TRBD1; CDR3 length: 12; CDR3 protein: CSSGTGTGEQYF; CDR3 DNA: TGCAGTTCTGGGACAGGGACGGGCGAGCAGTACTTC
J gene: TRBJ2-2; clone size: -; V gene: TRBV6-1; D gene: -; CDR3 length: 14; CDR3 protein: CAGWQGSFTGELFF; CDR3 DNA: TGTGCCGGCTGGCAAGGGTCTTTCACCGGGGAGCTGTTTTTT
J gene: TRBJ1-1; clone size: -; V gene: TRBV6-6; D gene: -; CDR3 length: 15; CDR3 protein: CASNYGAGRGTESFF; CDR3 DNA: TGTGCCAGCAATTACGGGGCGGGCCGTGGTACTGAATCTTTCTTT
J gene: TRBJ2-7; clone size: -; V gene: TRBV5-1; D gene: TRBD2; CDR3 length: 14; CDR3 protein: CTSSLEASGHEQYF; CDR3 DNA: TGCACCAGCAGCTTGGAGGCTAGCGGACACGAGCAGTACTTC
J gene: TRBJ2-7; clone size: -; V gene: TRBV29-1; D gene: TRBD2; CDR3 length: 14; CDR3 protein: CSVEDAAGAGEQYF; CDR3 DNA: TGCAGCGTTGAAGATGCAGCGGGGGCGGGCGAGCAGTACTTC
J gene: TRBJ2-2; clone size: many; V gene: TRBV10-1; D gene: -; CDR3 length: 13; CDR3 protein: CASRPSATGELFF; CDR3 DNA: TGCGCCAGCAGGCCCTCAGCCACCGGGGAGCTGTTTTTT
J gene: TRBJ2-1; clone size: once; V gene: TRBV11-2; D gene: -; CDR3 length: 18; CDR3 protein: CASSLGVRRWNRYNEQFF; CDR3 DNA: TGTGCCAGCAGTTTAGGGGTACGGCGGTGGAACAGGTACAATGAGCAGTTCTTT
J gene: TRBJ2-5; clone size: -; V gene: TRBV4-1; D gene: -; CDR3 length: 14; CDR3 protein: CASSQEGRSGAQNF; CDR3 DNA: TGCGCCAGCAGCCAAGAAGGGAGATCGGGGGCCCAGAACTTC
J gene: TRBJ2-1; clone size: -; V gene: TRBV29-1; D gene: -; CDR3 length: 12; CDR3 protein: CGVEDSYNEQFF; CDR3 DNA: TGCGGTGTTGAAGACTCTTACAATGAGCAGTTCTTC
J gene: TRBJ2-1; clone size: -; V gene: TRBV11-1; D gene: -; CDR3 length: 11; CDR3 protein: CANSLLHELFF; CDR3 DNA: TGTGCCAACAGCTTACTGCATGAGCTGTTCTTC
J gene: TRBJ2-7; clone size: -; V gene: TRBV5-1; D gene: TRBD1; CDR3 length: 13; CDR3 protein: CASTLNRGYEQYF; CDR3 DNA: TGCGCCAGCACCTTGAACAGGGGGTACGAGCAGTACTTC